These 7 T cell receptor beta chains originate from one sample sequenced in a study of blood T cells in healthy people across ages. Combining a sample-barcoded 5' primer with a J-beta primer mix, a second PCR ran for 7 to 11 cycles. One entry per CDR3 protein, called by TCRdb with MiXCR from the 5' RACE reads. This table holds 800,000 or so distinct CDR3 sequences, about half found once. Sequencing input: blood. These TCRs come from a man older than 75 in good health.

In nucleotides, the CDR3 is TGCGCCAGCAGCTCCGGGACAGGAAGCTCTGGGGCCAACGTCCTGACTTTC. Protein sequence: CASSSGTGSSGANVLTF. V is TRBV5-1 and J is TRBJ2-6, with TRBD1 identical over 8 bases. Germline V CDR1 and CDR2: SGHRS, YFSETQ. Losses at the gene ends were 3 bases for V and 0 bases for J; bases not matched to a gene: 5. This CDR3 comprises 17 residues.

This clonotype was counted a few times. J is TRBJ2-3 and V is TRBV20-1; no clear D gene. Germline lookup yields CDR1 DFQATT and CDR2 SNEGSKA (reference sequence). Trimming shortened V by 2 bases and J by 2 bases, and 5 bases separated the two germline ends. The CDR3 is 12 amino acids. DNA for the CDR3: TGCAGTGCTAGACGGACCACAGATACGCAGTATTTT. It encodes CSARRTTDTQYF.

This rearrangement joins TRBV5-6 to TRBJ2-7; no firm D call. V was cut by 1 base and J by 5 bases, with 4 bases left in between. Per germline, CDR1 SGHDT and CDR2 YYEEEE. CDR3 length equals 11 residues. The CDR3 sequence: CASSLHHEQYF. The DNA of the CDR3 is TGTGCCAGCAGCTTGCACCACGAGCAGTACTTC. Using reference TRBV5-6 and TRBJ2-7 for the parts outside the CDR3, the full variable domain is DAGVTQSPTHLIKTRGQQVTLRCSPKSGHDTVSWYQQALGQGPQFIFQYYEEEERQRGNFPDRFSGHQFPNYSSELNVNALLLGDSALYLCASSLHHEQYFGPGTRLTVT.

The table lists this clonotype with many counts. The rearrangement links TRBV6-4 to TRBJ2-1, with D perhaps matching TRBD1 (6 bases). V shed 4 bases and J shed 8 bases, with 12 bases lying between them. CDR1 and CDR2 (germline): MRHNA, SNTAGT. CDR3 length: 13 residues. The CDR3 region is CASSAETGDEQFF. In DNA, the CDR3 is TGTGCCAGCAGTGCCGAGACAGGAGATGAGCAGTTCTTC.

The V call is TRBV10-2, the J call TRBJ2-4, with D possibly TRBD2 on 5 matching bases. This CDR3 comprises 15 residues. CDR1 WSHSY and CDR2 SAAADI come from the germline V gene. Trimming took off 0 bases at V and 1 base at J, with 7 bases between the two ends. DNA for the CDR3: TGCGCCAGCAGTGAGTCGGGGAGCGCCAAAAACATTCAGTACTTC. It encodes CASSESGSAKNIQYF.

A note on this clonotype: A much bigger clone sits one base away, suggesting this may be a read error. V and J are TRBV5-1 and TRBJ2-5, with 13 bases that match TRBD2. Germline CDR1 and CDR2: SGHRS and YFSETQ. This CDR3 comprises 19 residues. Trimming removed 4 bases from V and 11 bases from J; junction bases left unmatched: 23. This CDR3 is CASSRGTSGTLYSYNEQYF. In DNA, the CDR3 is TGCGCCAGCAGCCGAGGGACTAGCGGGACCTTATATTCCTACAATGAGCAGTACTTC.

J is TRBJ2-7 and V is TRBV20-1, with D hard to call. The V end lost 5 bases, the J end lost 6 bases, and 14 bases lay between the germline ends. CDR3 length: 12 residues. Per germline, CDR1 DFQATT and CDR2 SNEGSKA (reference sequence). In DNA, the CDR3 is TGCAGTGCTGCCGCTATAGAGGTCGAGCAGTACTTC. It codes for CSAAAIEVEQYF.